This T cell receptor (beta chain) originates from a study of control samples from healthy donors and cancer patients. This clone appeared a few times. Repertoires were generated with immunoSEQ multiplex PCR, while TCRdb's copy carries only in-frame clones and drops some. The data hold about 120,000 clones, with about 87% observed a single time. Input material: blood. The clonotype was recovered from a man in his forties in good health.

The chain's CDR3 is CASSRAGNQETQYF. In nucleotides, the CDR3 is TGTGCCAGTAGTAGGGCAGGGAATCAGGAGACCCAGTACTTC. The rearrangement joins TRBV19 to TRBJ2-5, with D possibly being TRBD1 (5 bases). CDR3 length: 14 residues. V shed 4 bases and J shed 5 bases, with 14 bases lying between them. Germline CDR1 reads LNHDA; CDR2 reads SQIVND (reference sequence).